The rows below give T cell receptor beta chains drawn from one sample of a study of cytomegalovirus exposure and HLA in healthy donors. Measured with immunoSEQ multiplex PCR; TCRdb has only the in-frame clones, and not every one. The table has 170,000 or so clones, 75% to 90% seen once; the top ten hold more than 15%. What was sequenced was PBMCs. These receptors were taken from a young man in good health and CMV-seropositive. CDR3s include the opening cysteine and the closing phenylalanine or tryptophan. Fields, in order: CDR3 protein, CDR3 DNA, D gene, V gene, clone size, J gene. The D gene is left open where the match is weak. Only part of the rows carry a size: once, few, many, or a class if the clone is expanded.

CDR3aa: CASSPNPTENTEAFF
CDR3nt: TGTGCCAGCAGCCCAAACCCAACAGAGAACACTGAAGCTTTCTTT
d_gene: .
v_gene: TRBV9
abundance: .
j_gene: TRBJ1-1

CDR3aa: CAWTDSLTYEQYF
CDR3nt: TGTGCCTGGACAGACTCATTAACATACGAGCAGTACTTC
d_gene: .
v_gene: TRBV30
abundance: .
j_gene: TRBJ2-7

CDR3aa: CASSMGRGGTEAFF
CDR3nt: TGTGCCAGTAGTATGGGTAGGGGAGGGACTGAAGCTTTCTTT
d_gene: .
v_gene: TRBV19
abundance: .
j_gene: TRBJ1-1

CDR3aa: CASSSGLGVAAYEQYF
CDR3nt: TGTGCCAGCAGCTCCGGTTTGGGTGTAGCCGCCTACGAGCAGTACTTC
d_gene: .
v_gene: TRBV7-8
abundance: .
j_gene: TRBJ2-7

CDR3aa: CASSQEAGSYNEQFF
CDR3nt: TGTGCCAGCAGCCAAGAAGCGGGGTCCTACAATGAGCAGTTCTTC
d_gene: TRBD2
v_gene: TRBV14
abundance: .
j_gene: TRBJ2-1

CDR3aa: CASSPGGGGAHEQFF
CDR3nt: TGTGCCAGCAGCCCGGGTGGCGGGGGGGCTCATGAGCAGTTCTTC
d_gene: TRBD2
v_gene: TRBV5-4
abundance: .
j_gene: TRBJ2-1

CDR3aa: CASSPHERIAFF
CDR3nt: TGTGCCAGCAGTCCCCATGAGAGGATAGCTTTCTTT
d_gene: .
v_gene: TRBV28
abundance: .
j_gene: TRBJ1-1

CDR3aa: CASSPITGGSYNEQFF
CDR3nt: TGTGCCAGCAGTCCGATCACAGGGGGCTCCTACAATGAGCAGTTCTTC
d_gene: TRBD1
v_gene: TRBV28
abundance: .
j_gene: TRBJ2-1

CDR3aa: CASSTDRGTEAFF
CDR3nt: TGTGCCAGTTCAACCGACAGGGGCACTGAAGCTTTCTTT
d_gene: TRBD1
v_gene: TRBV7-9
abundance: few
j_gene: TRBJ1-1

CDR3aa: CASSFPGLAGGTDTQYF
CDR3nt: TGTGCCAGCAGTTTCCCCGGACTAGCGGGGGGTACAGATACGCAGTATTTT
d_gene: TRBD2
v_gene: TRBV27
abundance: .
j_gene: TRBJ2-3

CDR3aa: CASRRNYEQYF
CDR3nt: TGTGCCAGCAGGCGTAACTACGAGCAGTACTTC
d_gene: .
v_gene: TRBV28
abundance: .
j_gene: TRBJ2-7

CDR3aa: CASSFVVGQGKHEQYF
CDR3nt: TGTGCCAGCAGCTTTGTTGTGGGACAGGGTAAGCACGAGCAGTACTTC
d_gene: .
v_gene: TRBV12-1
abundance: .
j_gene: TRBJ2-7

CDR3aa: CASSLAGGNEQYF
CDR3nt: TGCGCCAGCAGCTTGGCAGGGGGAAACGAGCAGTACTTC
d_gene: TRBD1
v_gene: TRBV5-1
abundance: .
j_gene: TRBJ2-7

CDR3aa: CASSSRPEAGELFF
CDR3nt: TGTGCCAGCAGCTCCCGCCCCGAAGCTGGGGAGCTGTTTTTT
d_gene: .
v_gene: TRBV6-4
abundance: few
j_gene: TRBJ2-2

CDR3aa: CASRTTGTGNTGELFF
CDR3nt: TGTGCCAGCAGAACTACCGGGACAGGGAACACCGGGGAGCTGTTTTTT
d_gene: TRBD1
v_gene: TRBV28
abundance: .
j_gene: TRBJ2-2

CDR3aa: CAWTAGVSGNTIYF
CDR3nt: TGTGCCTGGACGGCAGGCGTCTCTGGAAACACCATATATTTT
d_gene: .
v_gene: TRBV30
abundance: .
j_gene: TRBJ1-3

CDR3aa: CASSSPGQGFEQYF
CDR3nt: TGTGCCAGCAGCTCGCCGGGACAGGGCTTCGAGCAGTACTTC
d_gene: TRBD1
v_gene: TRBV7-9
abundance: .
j_gene: TRBJ2-7

CDR3aa: CASSSGLSGRYIDEQFF
CDR3nt: TGTGCCAGCAGCTCCGGATTAAGCGGGAGGTATATCGATGAGCAGTTCTTC
d_gene: TRBD2
v_gene: TRBV7-8
abundance: .
j_gene: TRBJ2-1

CDR3aa: CASSPGPSNTEAFF
CDR3nt: TGCGCCAGCAGCCCGGGTCCTTCGAACACTGAAGCTTTCTTT
d_gene: .
v_gene: TRBV5-1
abundance: few
j_gene: TRBJ1-1

CDR3aa: CASSSQGFNYGYTF
CDR3nt: TGTGCCAGCAGCTCCCAGGGGTTTAACTATGGCTACACCTTC
d_gene: .
v_gene: TRBV7-9
abundance: .
j_gene: TRBJ1-2

CDR3aa: CASSLAPGDSPLHF
CDR3nt: TGTGCCAGCAGTCTCGCACCCGGGGATTCACCCCTCCACTTT
d_gene: .
v_gene: TRBV6-1
abundance: .
j_gene: TRBJ1-6

CDR3aa: CASSLTTGATGELFF
CDR3nt: TGTGCCAGCAGCTTGACGACAGGGGCCACCGGGGAGCTGTTTTTT
d_gene: TRBD1
v_gene: TRBV5-6
abundance: .
j_gene: TRBJ2-2

CDR3aa: CASSQPGQGDRGYTF
CDR3nt: TGCGCCAGCAGCCAACCGGGACAGGGAGATCGTGGCTACACCTTC
d_gene: TRBD1
v_gene: TRBV4-1
abundance: .
j_gene: TRBJ1-2

CDR3aa: CASSRPAEGNTEAFF
CDR3nt: TGTGCCAGCAGCCGCCCGGCGGAGGGGAACACTGAAGCTTTCTTT
d_gene: .
v_gene: TRBV5-4
abundance: .
j_gene: TRBJ1-1

CDR3aa: CASRQKLKQGGSYEQYF
CDR3nt: TGTGCCAGCAGACAGAAACTCAAGCAGGGAGGGTCCTACGAGCAGTACTTC
d_gene: TRBD2
v_gene: TRBV11-2
abundance: .
j_gene: TRBJ2-7

CDR3aa: CASSLEGRQPREQYF
CDR3nt: TGTGCCAGTAGCCTCGAGGGCAGGCAGCCTAGAGAGCAGTACTTC
d_gene: .
v_gene: TRBV19
abundance: .
j_gene: TRBJ2-7

CDR3aa: CASSSRRGGANYGYTF
CDR3nt: TGTGCCAGCAGTTCCAGGCGGGGCGGAGCTAACTATGGCTACACCTTC
d_gene: .
v_gene: TRBV27
abundance: .
j_gene: TRBJ1-2

CDR3aa: CASSVHSSTGAYSPLHF
CDR3nt: TGTGCCAGCAGTGTCCATTCTTCGACAGGCGCCTATTCACCCCTCCACTTT
d_gene: .
v_gene: TRBV25-1
abundance: .
j_gene: TRBJ1-6

CDR3aa: CASSVASGLAGGETQYF
CDR3nt: TGTGCCAGCAGCGTAGCGTCCGGACTAGCGGGAGGGGAGACCCAGTACTTC
d_gene: TRBD2
v_gene: TRBV9
abundance: .
j_gene: TRBJ2-5

CDR3aa: CASSPHGENTGELFF
CDR3nt: TGCGCCAGCAGCCCACACGGGGAGAACACCGGGGAGCTGTTTTTT
d_gene: .
v_gene: TRBV5-1
abundance: .
j_gene: TRBJ2-2

CDR3aa: CASSPPGGFRGTQYF
CDR3nt: TGTGCCAGCAGCCCCCCTGGTGGGTTCCGGGGGACCCAGTACTTC
d_gene: .
v_gene: TRBV5-6
abundance: .
j_gene: TRBJ2-5

CDR3aa: CASSFRKGRGTDTQYF
CDR3nt: TGTGCCAGCAGCTTCAGGAAGGGTCGGGGAACAGATACGCAGTATTTT
d_gene: .
v_gene: TRBV7-2
abundance: .
j_gene: TRBJ2-3

CDR3aa: CASIHSGGSDTQYF
CDR3nt: TGTGCCAGCATCCATAGCGGGGGCTCGGATACGCAGTATTTT
d_gene: TRBD2
v_gene: TRBV25-1
abundance: .
j_gene: TRBJ2-3

CDR3aa: CASSPRATNEKLFF
CDR3nt: TGCGCCAGCAGCCCGAGGGCAACTAATGAAAAACTGTTTTTT
d_gene: .
v_gene: TRBV5-1
abundance: .
j_gene: TRBJ1-4

CDR3aa: CASTLTSAGELFF
CDR3nt: TGTGCCAGCACCTTGACTAGTGCCGGGGAGCTGTTTTTT
d_gene: .
v_gene: TRBV27
abundance: .
j_gene: TRBJ2-2

CDR3aa: CASSDGAGASGRGNEQFF
CDR3nt: TGTGCCAGCAGTGACGGCGCCGGGGCTAGCGGGAGAGGCAATGAGCAGTTCTTC
d_gene: TRBD2
v_gene: TRBV2
abundance: .
j_gene: TRBJ2-1

CDR3aa: CASSLWRRFPRQPQHF
CDR3nt: TGTGCCAGCAGTTTATGGCGCAGGTTTCCCCGTCAGCCCCAGCATTTT
d_gene: .
v_gene: TRBV28
abundance: .
j_gene: TRBJ1-5

CDR3aa: CASSSSLGGTDTQYF
CDR3nt: TGTGCCAGCAGCTCCAGTCTGGGCGGCACAGATACGCAGTATTTT
d_gene: .
v_gene: TRBV7-9
abundance: .
j_gene: TRBJ2-3

CDR3aa: CASSLAPGQGGDGYTF
CDR3nt: TGTGCCAGCAGCTTAGCCCCGGGACAGGGAGGGGATGGCTACACCTTC
d_gene: TRBD1
v_gene: TRBV7-9
abundance: .
j_gene: TRBJ1-2

CDR3aa: CASSPGQGAVPLHF
CDR3nt: TGTGCCAGCAGCCCGGGACAGGGGGCCGTTCCCCTCCACTTT
d_gene: TRBD1
v_gene: TRBV11-3
abundance: .
j_gene: TRBJ1-6

CDR3aa: CASKPGGPEQYF
CDR3nt: TGTGCCAGCAAGCCCGGGGGACCCGAGCAGTACTTC
d_gene: .
v_gene: TRBV11-2
abundance: .
j_gene: TRBJ2-7

CDR3aa: CASSGEAEQFF
CDR3nt: TGTGCCAGCAGTGGCGAGGCAGAGCAGTTCTTC
d_gene: .
v_gene: TRBV2
abundance: .
j_gene: TRBJ2-1

CDR3aa: CASSIQGGDEQYF
CDR3nt: TGCGCCAGCAGCATTCAGGGAGGTGACGAGCAGTACTTC
d_gene: .
v_gene: TRBV4-1
abundance: few
j_gene: TRBJ2-7

CDR3aa: CASSLSMTGGIGYTF
CDR3nt: TGTGCCAGCAGCTTATCAATGACAGGGGGCATTGGCTACACCTTC
d_gene: TRBD1
v_gene: TRBV7-9
abundance: .
j_gene: TRBJ1-2

CDR3aa: CASSLGLETGGTETQYF
CDR3nt: TGTGCCAGCAGCTTGGGGCTTGAGACTGGCGGGACTGAGACCCAGTACTTC
d_gene: .
v_gene: TRBV5-5
abundance: .
j_gene: TRBJ2-5

CDR3aa: CASSLSAHNQPQHF
CDR3nt: TGTGCCAGCAGTTTATCGGCCCACAATCAGCCCCAGCATTTT
d_gene: .
v_gene: TRBV27
abundance: .
j_gene: TRBJ1-5

CDR3aa: CASSEAGTRYNEQFF
CDR3nt: TGTGCCAGCAGTGAAGCAGGGACTAGGTACAATGAGCAGTTCTTC
d_gene: TRBD2
v_gene: TRBV2
abundance: .
j_gene: TRBJ2-1

CDR3aa: CASSPSPNRHSGYTF
CDR3nt: TGTGCCAGCAGCCCCAGTCCTAATCGACACTCTGGCTACACCTTC
d_gene: .
v_gene: TRBV7-2
abundance: .
j_gene: TRBJ1-2

CDR3aa: CASSQGLAGSYEQYF
CDR3nt: TGTGCCAGCAGCCAGGGACTAGCGGGGTCCTACGAGCAGTACTTC
d_gene: TRBD2
v_gene: TRBV11-3
abundance: .
j_gene: TRBJ2-7

CDR3aa: CASSPVAAGYTF
CDR3nt: TGTGCCAGCAGCCCGGTAGCGGCCGGCTACACCTTC
d_gene: .
v_gene: TRBV11-2
abundance: few
j_gene: TRBJ1-2

CDR3aa: CAVSRGKGSPLHF
CDR3nt: TGTGCCGTATCCAGGGGTAAAGGATCACCCCTCCACTTT
d_gene: .
v_gene: TRBV19
abundance: .
j_gene: TRBJ1-6